This T cell receptor (beta chain) came from a study of response to subunit inactivated influenza vaccine. V lost 2 bases, J lost 3 bases, and 11 bases lay in between. Germline V gene sequence: CDR1 SGHDN, CDR2 FVKESK. The CDR3 spans 14 residues. Study-level findings and limits: Few new T cells, the authors suggested, are recruited by each seasonal influenza vaccination.

This clonotype turned up a few times. What it recognizes is unknown. Each CDR3 protein gets one entry after TCRdb re-called the RT-PCR reads with MiXCR. This table has about 700,000 distinct CDR3 sequences, more than 11% appearing once. The sample consisted of PBMCs from blood, taken around two weeks before vaccination. This sequence was found in a man in his forties or fifties who received an inactivated influenza vaccine. The chain recombines TRBV14 with TRBJ2-7; D may correspond to TRBD1 or TRBD2 (5 bases each). The chain's CDR3 is CASSQRGRYYEQYF. In DNA, the CDR3 is TGTGCCAGCAGCCAACGGGGCAGATACTACGAGCAGTACTTC.